This T cell receptor beta chain was documented in a study of OX40 agonist ivuxolimab in advanced cancers. Study as a whole: The study treated patients with ivuxolimab, an agonistic anti-OX40 (CD134) antibody. With a range of about 23 to 85, age averaged approximately 64 years, and 65% to 90% were male. Checkpoint inhibitors had been given previously to 40% of patients. Findings and limits, study-wide: Doses of 0.1 to 3.0 mg/kg were accompanied by clonal expansion of CD4+ and CD8+ blood T cells by week 6.

Some clones are missing from TCRdb's copy, which holds only in-frame ones; the method was immunoSEQ multiplex PCR. This sample yields approximately 69,000 clones, of which around four fifths are seen a single time; under 7% belongs to the top ten. The CDR3 totals 15 residues. Trimming left V 3 bases short and J 1 base short, with 7 bases between. Germline CDR1 reads MNHEY; CDR2 reads SMNVEV (reference sequence). About this clone: Its specificity is unknown.

The TCR was taken from an adult with an advanced solid tumor such as melanoma, head and neck, liver or kidney cancer. This chain links TRBV27 with TRBJ2-6, with D hard to call. This specimen was CD4+ or CD8+ T cells sorted from blood, taken in a trial of the OX40 agonist ivuxolimab. The CDR3 DNA reads as TGTGCCAGCAGTTTCCTGTTTTCTGGGGCCAACGTCCTGACTTTC. As protein: CASSFLFSGANVLTF.